This T cell receptor beta chain was recovered during a study of PD-1 blockade in classical Hodgkin lymphoma. The overall study: Intravenous nivolumab at 3 mg/kg was given to patients every 2 weeks.

Relapses following autologous stem cell transplantation were seen in all patients, with brentuximab vedotin exposure varying. Method: immunoSEQ multiplex PCR; TCRdb's copy keeps in-frame clones and lacks some. The data show approximately 100,000 clones, 80% to 90% seen once. General study findings and limits: When set against healthy donors, newly diagnosed patients were reported to show lower baseline TCR diversity.

On this clone: Its antigen is currently unknown.

This sequence originates from a human donor with classical Hodgkin lymphoma. Specimen: peripheral blood mononuclear cells (PBMCs), collected before the second cycle of nivolumab.

The chain's CDR3 is CAGDVRLNTEAFF. CDR3 DNA: TGTGCCGGGGACGTAAGATTGAACACTGAAGCTTTCTTT. The chain has TRBV30 and TRBJ1-1, with D tentatively TRBD1 (5 bases). CDR1 and CDR2 from the germline V gene are GTSNPN and SVGIG (reference sequence). The length of the CDR3 is 13 residues. V was shortened by 8 bases and J by 0 bases, with 13 bases between the two germline ends.